Listed below are T cell receptor beta chains from one sample, sequenced in a study of Ad26.COV2.S vaccination and SARS-CoV-2 variants. Sequencing used immunoSEQ multiplex PCR; TCRdb keeps in-frame clones, though not all of them. The data show hundreds of thousands of clones, with roughly nine tenths seen just once and around 1.4% held by the top ten. Source: peripheral blood, taken in a trial of Ad26.COV2.S vaccine versus placebo. Every receptor here comes from a person aged 18 to 65 who received the Ad26.COV2.S COVID-19 vaccine or a placebo. Both conserved end residues are part of each CDR3. A D gene is named only where the DNA matches it firmly. The size entry is marked missing in some rows and otherwise reads once, few, many or a size class.

>TRBD2|TRBJ2-7|-|TRBV5-1
CASSPTSGRWYEQYF
TGCGCCAGCAGCCCGACTAGCGGGAGGTGGTACGAGCAGTACTTC
>TRBD2|TRBJ2-4|-|TRBV7-2
CASSPTSGGAGIQYF
TGTGCCAGCAGCCCGACTAGCGGGGGGGCAGGCATTCAGTACTTC
>TRBD1|TRBJ2-3|-|TRBV13
CASSWTGGADTQYF
TGTGCCAGCAGCTGGACAGGGGGCGCAGATACGCAGTATTTT
>-|TRBJ2-5|once|TRBV14
CASSQRTGWETQYF
TGTGCCAGCAGCCAACGGACGGGTTGGGAGACCCAGTACTTC
>TRBD1|TRBJ2-2|-|TRBV5-5
CASSLGRGSPGELFF
TGTGCCAGCAGCTTGGGCAGGGGGTCGCCCGGGGAGCTGTTTTTT
>-|TRBJ1-1|once|TRBV10-3
CAISESQAEAFF
TGTGCCATCAGTGAGTCGCAGGCGGAAGCTTTCTTT
>-|TRBJ1-2|-|TRBV20-1
CSAGGDGYTF
TGCAGTGCAGGGGGGGATGGCTACACCTTC
>TRBD2|TRBJ2-1|-|TRBV14
CASSQEGGLGIRVEQFF
TGTGCCAGCAGCCAAGAGGGGGGACTAGGGATCCGGGTGGAGCAGTTCTTC
>TRBD1|TRBJ1-6|-|TRBV7-2
CASSLRRDRLSSYNSPLHF
TGTGCCAGCAGCCTACGCCGGGACAGGTTGAGCTCCTATAATTCACCCCTCCACTTT
>-|TRBJ2-1|once|TRBV3-1/TRBV3-2
CASSQQATSYNEQFF
TGTGCCAGCAGCCAACAGGCGACCTCCTACAATGAGCAGTTCTTC
>TRBD2|TRBJ2-2|-|TRBV5-1
CASSLRLAGSGELFF
TGCGCCAGCAGCTTGAGACTAGCGGGTTCCGGGGAGCTGTTTTTT
>TRBD1|TRBJ2-1|-|TRBV19
CASSPRTGQSTYNEQFF
TGTGCCAGTAGTCCCCGGACAGGGCAATCTACCTACAATGAGCAGTTCTTC
>TRBD1|TRBJ2-4|-|TRBV7-8
CASSLDGTETKIAKNIQYF
TGTGCCAGCAGCTTAGATGGGACAGAAACGAAAATAGCCAAAAACATTCAGTACTTC
>TRBD2|TRBJ2-7|-|TRBV27
CASSMGLAGGPSYEQYF
TGTGCCAGCAGTATGGGACTAGCGGGAGGGCCCTCCTACGAGCAGTACTTC
>TRBD1|TRBJ2-1|-|TRBV6-2/TRBV6-3
CASSTRTGSYNEQFF
TGTGCCAGCAGTACAAGGACAGGGTCCTACAATGAGCAGTTCTTC
>-|TRBJ2-3|-|TRBV11-2
CASSLGGAGSTDTQYF
TGTGCCAGCAGCTTAGGGGGGGCCGGGAGCACAGATACGCAGTATTTT
>-|TRBJ2-7|-|TRBV27
CASSSHSYEQYF
TGTGCCAGCAGTTCACATAGCTACGAGCAGTACTTC
>-|TRBJ2-5|-|TRBV10-3
CAISETSTSETQYF
TGTGCCATCAGTGAGACTAGCACCTCAGAGACCCAGTACTTC
>-|TRBJ2-3|-|TRBV3-1/TRBV3-2
CASSPGGTFTDTQYF
TGTGCCAGCAGCCCCGGCGGGACGTTCACAGATACGCAGTATTTT
>TRBD2|TRBJ2-7|-|TRBV9
CASSVGAGGGRDEQYF
TGTGCCAGCAGCGTCGGCGCCGGCGGGGGGAGGGACGAGCAGTACTTC
>-|TRBJ1-5|once|TRBV19
CASSNWAFSGDNQPQHF
TGTGCCAGTAGTAATTGGGCCTTCTCCGGGGACAATCAGCCCCAGCATTTT
>TRBD2|TRBJ2-5|-|TRBV18
CASSCSPGLAGCQETQYF
TGTGCCAGCTCATGTTCTCCGGGACTAGCGGGCTGTCAAGAGACCCAGTACTTC
>-|TRBJ2-7|-|TRBV6-5
CASTTQGGGSYEQYF
TGTGCCAGCACCACACAAGGGGGGGGGTCCTACGAGCAGTACTTC
>-|TRBJ1-2|-|TRBV30
CAWSVLGRGGYTF
TGTGCCTGGAGTGTACTGGGGAGAGGGGGCTACACCTTC
>-|TRBJ2-3|-|TRBV2
CASFFGSDTQYF
TGTGCCAGCTTTTTTGGGTCCGATACGCAGTATTTT
>TRBD1|TRBJ2-5|-|TRBV6-6
CASSYPGQGQETQYF
TGTGCCAGCAGTTATCCCGGACAGGGTCAAGAGACCCAGTACTTC
>TRBD1|TRBJ1-2|-|TRBV5-1
CASSLDRVGGYTF
TGCGCCAGCAGCTTAGACAGGGTAGGCGGCTACACCTTC
>-|TRBJ1-1|-|TRBV10-3
CAISGQGVAFF
TGTGCCATCAGTGGTCAGGGTGTGGCTTTCTTT
>-|TRBJ1-1|-|TRBV13
CASSRNQGITEAFF
TGTGCCAGCAGCCGCAACCAGGGAATCACTGAAGCTTTCTTT
>-|TRBJ1-1|-|TRBV4-2
CASSPELWTEAFF
TGTGCCAGCAGCCCGGAACTGTGGACTGAAGCTTTCTTT
>-|TRBJ1-5|-|TRBV10-3
CAISELGVGNQPQHF
TGTGCCATCAGTGAGTTGGGTGTTGGCAATCAGCCCCAGCATTTT
>TRBD1|TRBJ1-1|-|TRBV2
CASSKTGVGTEAFF
TGTGCCAGCAGCAAGACAGGGGTTGGGACTGAAGCTTTCTTT
>-|TRBJ2-2|-|TRBV30
CAWSVGKGAGELFF
TGTGCCTGGAGTGTAGGGAAAGGGGCCGGGGAGCTGTTTTTT
>-|TRBJ1-4|-|TRBV19
CASRLEAQGGWKLFF
TGTGCCAGCCGATTGGAAGCCCAGGGCGGGTGGAAACTGTTTTTT
>TRBD1|TRBJ1-5|-|TRBV29-1
CGQGEGNYSNQPQHF
TGCGGACAGGGTGAGGGAAATTATAGCAATCAGCCCCAGCATTTT
>-|TRBJ1-1|-|TRBV10-3
CAIRDRHSAFF
TGTGCCATCAGGGACAGACATTCAGCTTTCTTT
>-|TRBJ1-6|-|TRBV2
CASREVSPLHF
TGTGCCAGCAGGGAAGTTTCACCCCTCCACTTT
>-|TRBJ2-3|few|TRBV23-1
CASSQSGDTQYF
TGCGCCAGCAGTCAATCGGGGGATACGCAGTATTTT
>-|TRBJ2-1|-|TRBV12-2
CASRLAPSGRADGDEQFF
TGTGCAAGTCGCTTAGCGCCTAGCGGGAGGGCCGACGGTGATGAGCAGTTCTTC
>-|TRBJ2-2|-|TRBV5-6
CASSLGAGELFF
TGTGCCAGCAGCTTAGGGGCAGGGGAGCTGTTTTTT
>TRBD1|TRBJ1-2|-|TRBV30
CAWSDGGQANYGYTF
TGTGCCTGGAGTGACGGGGGACAGGCGAACTATGGCTACACCTTC
>TRBD2|TRBJ2-1|-|TRBV13
CASSLVGLAGLDNEQFF
TGTGCCAGCAGCTTAGTAGGACTAGCGGGTCTTGACAATGAGCAGTTCTTC
>-|TRBJ2-3|-|TRBV3-1/TRBV3-2
CASSQEVNKAGDTQYF
TGTGCCAGCAGCCAAGAAGTAAACAAGGCCGGGGATACGCAGTATTTT